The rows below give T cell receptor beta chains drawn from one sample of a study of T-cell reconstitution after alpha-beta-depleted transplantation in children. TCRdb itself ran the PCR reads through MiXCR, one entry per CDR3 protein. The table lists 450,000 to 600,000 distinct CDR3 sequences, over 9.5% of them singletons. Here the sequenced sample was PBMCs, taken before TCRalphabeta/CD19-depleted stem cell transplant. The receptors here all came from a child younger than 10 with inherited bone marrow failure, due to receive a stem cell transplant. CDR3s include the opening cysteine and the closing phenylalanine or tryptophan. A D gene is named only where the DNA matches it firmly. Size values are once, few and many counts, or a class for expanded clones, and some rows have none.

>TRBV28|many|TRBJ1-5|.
TGTGCCAGCAGCCCCAATCAGCCCCAGCATTTT
CASSPNQPQHF
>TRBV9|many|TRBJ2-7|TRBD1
TGTGCCAGCAGCCTCGGACAGGGGACCTTAGAGCAGTACTTC
CASSLGQGTLEQYF
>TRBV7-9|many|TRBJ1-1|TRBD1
TGTGCCAGCAGCCGGGACAGGGTGAACACTGAAGCTTTCTTT
CASSRDRVNTEAFF
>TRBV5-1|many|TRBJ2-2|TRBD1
TGCGCCAGCAGCCCAGGACAGGGGGCGTTCGGGGAGCTGTTTTTT
CASSPGQGAFGELFF
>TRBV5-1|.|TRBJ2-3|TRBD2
TGCGCCAGCAGCTTAGGGCGGACTAGCGGAGACAAAACAGATACGCAGTATTTT
CASSLGRTSGDKTDTQYF
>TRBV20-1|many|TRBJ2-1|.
TGCAGTGCTAGGGCCGTCGGCTCCTACAATGAGCAGTTCTTC
CSARAVGSYNEQFF
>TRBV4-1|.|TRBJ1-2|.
TGCGCCAGCAGCCAAGTTCTGAGTCCGCTGCCTAACTATGGCTACACCTTC
CASSQVLSPLPNYGYTF
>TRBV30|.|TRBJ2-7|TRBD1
TGTGCCTGGAGTGCCGGGACAGCCTACGAGCAGTACTTC
CAWSAGTAYEQYF
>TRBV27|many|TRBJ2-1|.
TGTGCCAGCAGTTTCACTAAACACCTCTGGCAGTTCTTC
CASSFTKHLWQFF
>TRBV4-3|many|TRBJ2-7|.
TGCGCCAGCAGCCAGGATACCGGGATCTCCTACGAGCAGTACTTC
CASSQDTGISYEQYF
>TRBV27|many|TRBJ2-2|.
TGTGCCAGTAAACGGGGGGCTGACACCGGGGAGCTGTTTTTT
CASKRGADTGELFF
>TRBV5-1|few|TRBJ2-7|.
TGCGCCAGCAGCACGGACACCTCCTACGAGCAGTACTTC
CASSTDTSYEQYF
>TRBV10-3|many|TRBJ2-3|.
TGTGCCATCAGTGAAGGGGAGACAGCCTTTACGTCTACAGATACGCAGTATTTT
CAISEGETAFTSTDTQYF
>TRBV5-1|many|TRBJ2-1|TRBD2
TGCGCCAGCAGCTCCGGGACTAGCCCCTACAATGAGCAGTTCTTC
CASSSGTSPYNEQFF
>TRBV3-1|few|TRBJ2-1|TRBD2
TGTGCCAGCAGCACTAGCGGGAGGGCCAATGAGCAGTTCTTC
CASSTSGRANEQFF
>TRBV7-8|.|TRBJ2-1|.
TGTGCCAGCAGTTCACAGGTTTACAATGAGCAGTTCTTC
CASSSQVYNEQFF
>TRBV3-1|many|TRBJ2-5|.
TGTGCCAGCAGCCAGGCGGTGATACAAGAGACCCAGTACTTC
CASSQAVIQETQYF
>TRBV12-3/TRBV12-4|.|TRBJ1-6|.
TGTGCCAGCAGTTTAGGGGTCAGGGCGGCGGATTCACCCCTCCACTTT
CASSLGVRAADSPLHF
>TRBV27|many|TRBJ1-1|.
TGTGCCAGCAGTCCATGGGCGGACGGCCCCACTGAAGCTTTCTTT
CASSPWADGPTEAFF
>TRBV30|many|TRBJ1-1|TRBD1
TGTGCCTGGAGTGGACAGGGCGGCACTGAAGCTTTCTTT
CAWSGQGGTEAFF
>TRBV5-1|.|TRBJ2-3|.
TGCGCCAGCAGGAGCGGAGACCTCACAGATACGCAGTATTTT
CASRSGDLTDTQYF
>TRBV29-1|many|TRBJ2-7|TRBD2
TGCAGCGTTGAATCCTCCGGACTAGCGAGCTACGAGCAGTACTTC
CSVESSGLASYEQYF
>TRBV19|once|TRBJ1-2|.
TGTGCCAGTAACGGATACAGGCCCTATGGCTACACCTTC
CASNGYRPYGYTF
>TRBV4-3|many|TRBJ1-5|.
TGCGCCAGCAGCCAAGATCACGTGGGGTATCAGCCCCAGCATTTT
CASSQDHVGYQPQHF
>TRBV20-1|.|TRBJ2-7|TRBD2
TGCAGTGCTAGAGATTATTTCGGTAGGGCGGGAGGGATCTACGAGCAGTACTTC
CSARDYFGRAGGIYEQYF
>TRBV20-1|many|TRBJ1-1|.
TGCAGTGCTAGCCGTGGGGGGGACTACACTGAAGCTTTCTTT
CSASRGGDYTEAFF
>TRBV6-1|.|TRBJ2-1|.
TGTGCCAGCAGGACTCCCCCGAACAATGAGCAGTTCTTC
CASRTPPNNEQFF
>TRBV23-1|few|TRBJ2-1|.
TGCGCCAGCAGTCAATCGCCCAGGGCTGGTAACAATGAGCAGTTCTTC
CASSQSPRAGNNEQFF
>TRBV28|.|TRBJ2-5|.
TGTGCCAGCAGTTTATTCAGGGGTGAGACCCAGTACTTC
CASSLFRGETQYF
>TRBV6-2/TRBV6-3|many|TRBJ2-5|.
TGTGCCAGCAGTTACCCCGCTAGCCGGACGGAGACCCAGTACTTC
CASSYPASRTETQYF
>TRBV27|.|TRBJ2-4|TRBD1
TGTGCCAGCAGTCCCATACCCGGGACAGGGGTAAACATTCAGTACTTC
CASSPIPGTGVNIQYF
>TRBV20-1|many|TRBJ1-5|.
TGCAGTGCTACCCGGACAGCTCCCAATCAGCCCCAGCATTTT
CSATRTAPNQPQHF
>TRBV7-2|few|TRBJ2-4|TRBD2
TGTGCCAGCAGCTCGTTAGCCTCTAGCGGACTAGCCAAAAACATTCAGTACTTC
CASSSLASSGLAKNIQYF
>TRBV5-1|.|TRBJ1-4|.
TGCGCCAGCAGCTTGGGGGACGCGGTTGGTGAAAAACTGTTTTTT
CASSLGDAVGEKLFF
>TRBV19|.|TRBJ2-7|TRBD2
TGTGCCAGTAGTACTTCCGGGAGGAGCTCCTACGAGCAGTACTTC
CASSTSGRSSYEQYF
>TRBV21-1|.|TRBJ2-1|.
.
CASSFGAGTTNEQFF
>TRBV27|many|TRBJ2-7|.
TGTGCCAGCAGGGATCTTAATACTGGATCTTCCTACGAGCAGTACTTC
CASRDLNTGSSYEQYF
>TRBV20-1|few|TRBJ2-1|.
TGCAGTGCTAGCGTACGGGGCAGAATCCCCTACAATGAGCAGTTCTTC
CSASVRGRIPYNEQFF
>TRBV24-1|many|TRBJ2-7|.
TGTGCCACCAGTGATTCGCGCCGGGACCCCTACGAGCAGTACTTC
CATSDSRRDPYEQYF
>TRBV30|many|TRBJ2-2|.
TGTGCCTGGAGTATGAACCGGGAGCTGTTTTTT
CAWSMNRELFF
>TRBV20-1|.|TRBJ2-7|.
TGCAGTGCTAGAGGCCCCCTCACTGGGTGGGAGCAGTACTTC
CSARGPLTGWEQYF
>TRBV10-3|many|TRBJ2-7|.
TGTGCCATCAGTGAGTCGATAAGCTCCTACGAGCAGTACTTC
CAISESISSYEQYF
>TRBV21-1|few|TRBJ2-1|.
TGTGCCAGCAGCAAAAGGGGCGGGCGGACTAGGGATGAGCAGTTCTTC
CASSKRGGRTRDEQFF
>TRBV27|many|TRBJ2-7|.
TGTGCCAGCAGTCCTAGACTAGGCCTTACAACCTACGAGCAGTACTTC
CASSPRLGLTTYEQYF
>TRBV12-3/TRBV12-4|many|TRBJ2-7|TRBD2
TGTGCCAGCGGAGCGGGAGGGAACTACGAGCAGTACTTC
CASGAGGNYEQYF
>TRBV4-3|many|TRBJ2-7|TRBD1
TGCGCCAGCAGCCCCCGGGGGACAGGGATAAGCTACGAGCAGTACTTC
CASSPRGTGISYEQYF
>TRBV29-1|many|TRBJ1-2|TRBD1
TGCAGCGTTGAAGATCAGGGGGCCGACTATGGCTACACCTTC
CSVEDQGADYGYTF
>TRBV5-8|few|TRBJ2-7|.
TGTGCCAGCAGCGGCACGGGGCCGGGCCTCAGGAGGTACGAGCAGTACTTC
CASSGTGPGLRRYEQYF
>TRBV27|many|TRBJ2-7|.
TGTGCCAGCAGTCCATGGGGTCAAAGCTCCTACGAGCAGTACTTC
CASSPWGQSSYEQYF
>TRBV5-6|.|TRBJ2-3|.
TGTGCCAGCAGCTTGGGCCTCCTAGCAGATACGCAGTATTTT
CASSLGLLADTQYF
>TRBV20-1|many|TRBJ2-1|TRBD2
TGCAGTGCTAGAGACTCGGGACTAGCGGGAGGGCCCCGGTTCTTC
CSARDSGLAGGPRFF
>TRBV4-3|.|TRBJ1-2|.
TGCGCCAGCAGCGATGAGCAGTGGAACTATGGCTACACCTTC
CASSDEQWNYGYTF
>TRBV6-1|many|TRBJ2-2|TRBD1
TGTGCCAGCAGTGAAGCCCAGGGGGTATACACCGGGGAGCTGTTTTTT
CASSEAQGVYTGELFF
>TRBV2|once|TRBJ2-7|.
TGTGCCAGCAGGGGCCGACAGGGCCGGGACTACGACCCCTACGAGCAGTACTTC
CASRGRQGRDYDPYEQYF
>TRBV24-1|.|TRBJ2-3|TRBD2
TGTGCCACCAGTGATCGGGGTCGAGCGGGGGGCACAGATACGCAGTATTTT
CATSDRGRAGGTDTQYF
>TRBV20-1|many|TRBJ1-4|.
TGCAGTGCTAGAGATACCCTGAATGAAAAACTGTTTTTT
CSARDTLNEKLFF